A selection of T cell receptor beta chains follows, all from one sample in a study of blood T cells in healthy people across ages. TCRdb re-analysed the 5' RACE reads in MiXCR, keeping a single row per CDR3 protein. The repertoire consists of 950,000 to 1,200,000 distinct CDR3 sequences, with 35% to 40% occurring once and the leading ten covering roughly 14%. Sequenced material: blood. The receptors here all came from a man aged 18-30 years in good health. The CDR3 runs from the conserved cysteine through the conserved F or W. The D gene is left open where the match is weak. Clone size is shown for a subset of rows, as once, few, many or a class of expanded clone.

CDR3 DNA: TGCAGTGCTAGCGCGGGGACAGATACCTATGGCTACACCTTC
CDR3 protein: CSASAGTDTYGYTF
clone size: .
D gene: TRBD1
J gene: TRBJ1-2
V gene: TRBV20-1

CDR3 DNA: TGTGCCAGCAGCCCTACGGGCACAGATACGCAGTATTTT
CDR3 protein: CASSPTGTDTQYF
clone size: many
D gene: .
J gene: TRBJ2-3
V gene: TRBV7-8

CDR3 DNA: TGCAGTGCCGACCTAATGGGGGCCCTCCACTTT
CDR3 protein: CSADLMGALHF
clone size: .
D gene: .
J gene: TRBJ1-6
V gene: TRBV20-1

CDR3 DNA: TGTGCCAGCAGCTCAAACAAGGCAGGGGGCGATCAGCCCCAGCATTTT
CDR3 protein: CASSSNKAGGDQPQHF
clone size: .
D gene: TRBD1
J gene: TRBJ1-5
V gene: TRBV7-9

CDR3 DNA: TGTGCCAGCAGCCCTCTGTATCGGGGCGCGAACTATGGCTACACCTTC
CDR3 protein: CASSPLYRGANYGYTF
clone size: .
D gene: .
J gene: TRBJ1-2
V gene: TRBV6-2/TRBV6-3

CDR3 DNA: TGCGCCAGCAGCCAAGATGGGGGCAGATACAATGAGCAGTTCTTC
CDR3 protein: CASSQDGGRYNEQFF
clone size: .
D gene: .
J gene: TRBJ2-1
V gene: TRBV4-3

CDR3 DNA: TGTGCCAGCAGCTTAACGGGGACCCGGGCCCGCGACTACACAGATACGCAGTATTTT
CDR3 protein: CASSLTGTRARDYTDTQYF
clone size: few
D gene: .
J gene: TRBJ2-3
V gene: TRBV7-9

CDR3 DNA: TGTGCCAGCAGTTACTCGGCCCTAGCGGGGGGCGGCACAGATACGCAGTATTTT
CDR3 protein: CASSYSALAGGGTDTQYF
clone size: .
D gene: TRBD2
J gene: TRBJ2-3
V gene: TRBV6-5

CDR3 DNA: TGTGCCAGCAGCCAGAGCGCCTACGAGCAGTACTTC
CDR3 protein: CASSQSAYEQYF
clone size: few
D gene: .
J gene: TRBJ2-7
V gene: TRBV13

CDR3 DNA: TGCAGGGTTGGCAGGACGAGCAATGAGCAGTTCTTC
CDR3 protein: CRVGRTSNEQFF
clone size: few
D gene: .
J gene: TRBJ2-1
V gene: TRBV29-1

CDR3 DNA: TGTACCAGCAGCGTATGGGGAACTGGGAGCACTGAAGCTTTCTTT
CDR3 protein: CTSSVWGTGSTEAFF
clone size: once
D gene: .
J gene: TRBJ1-1
V gene: TRBV9

CDR3 DNA: TGCAGCGTTGAAGAAGCGGGGCTGGGCGGCTACACCTTC
CDR3 protein: CSVEEAGLGGYTF
clone size: .
D gene: .
J gene: TRBJ1-2
V gene: TRBV29-1